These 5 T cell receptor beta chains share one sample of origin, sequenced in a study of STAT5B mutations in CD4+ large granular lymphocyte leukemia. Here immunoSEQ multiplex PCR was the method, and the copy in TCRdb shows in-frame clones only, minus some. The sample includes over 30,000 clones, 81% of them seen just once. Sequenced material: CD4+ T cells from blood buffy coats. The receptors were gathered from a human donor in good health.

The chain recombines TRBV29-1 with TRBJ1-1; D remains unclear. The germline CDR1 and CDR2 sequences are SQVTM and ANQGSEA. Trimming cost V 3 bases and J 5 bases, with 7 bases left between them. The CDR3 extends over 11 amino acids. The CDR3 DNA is TGCAGCGTTGACTGGGTGACTGAAGCTTTCTTT. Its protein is CSVDWVTEAFF.

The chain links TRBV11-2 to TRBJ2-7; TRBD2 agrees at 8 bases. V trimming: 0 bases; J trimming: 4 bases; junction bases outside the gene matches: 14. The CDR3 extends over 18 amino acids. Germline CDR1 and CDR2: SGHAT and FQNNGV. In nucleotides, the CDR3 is TGTGCCAGCAGCTTAGATCGGAGCGGGAGAACGCGTTGGTACGAGCAGTACTTC. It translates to CASSLDRSGRTRWYEQYF. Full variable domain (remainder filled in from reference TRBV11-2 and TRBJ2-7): EAGVAQSPRYKIIEKRQSVAFWCNPISGHATLYWYQQILGQGPKLLIQFQNNGVVDDSQLPKDRFSAERLKGVDSTLKIQPAKLEDSAVYLCASSLDRSGRTRWYEQYFGPGTRLTVT.

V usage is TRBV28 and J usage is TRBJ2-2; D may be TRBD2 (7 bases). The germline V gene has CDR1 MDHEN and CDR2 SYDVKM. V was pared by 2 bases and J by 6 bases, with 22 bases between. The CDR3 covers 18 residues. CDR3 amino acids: CASSLNAWGGQRAGELFF. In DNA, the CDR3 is TGTGCCAGCAGTTTAAACGCGTGGGGGGGGCAGAGGGCCGGGGAGCTGTTTTTT.

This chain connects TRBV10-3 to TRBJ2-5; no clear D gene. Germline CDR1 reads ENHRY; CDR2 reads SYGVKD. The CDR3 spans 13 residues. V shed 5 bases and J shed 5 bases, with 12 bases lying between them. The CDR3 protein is CAISFQVGETQYF. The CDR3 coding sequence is TGTGCCATCAGTTTCCAGGTGGGGGAGACCCAGTACTTC.

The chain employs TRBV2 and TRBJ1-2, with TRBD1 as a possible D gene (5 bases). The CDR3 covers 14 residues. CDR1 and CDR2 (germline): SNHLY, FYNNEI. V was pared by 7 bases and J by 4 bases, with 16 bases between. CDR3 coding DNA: TGTGCCAGCATTGTGGACAACATTCCCTATGGCTACACCTTC. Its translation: CASIVDNIPYGYTF. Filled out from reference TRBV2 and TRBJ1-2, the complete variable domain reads EPEVTQTPSHQVTQMGQEVILRCVPISNHLYFYWYRQILGQKVEFLVSFYNNEISEKSEIFDDQFSVERPDGSNFTLKIRSTKLEDSAMYFCASIVDNIPYGYTFGSGTRLTVV.